Detailed here is one T cell receptor (beta chain). These data come from a study of T cell responses to AZD1222 COVID-19 vaccine. The V and J ends lost 4 bases and 8 bases respectively, with 12 bases between them. The germline CDR1 and CDR2 sequences are SGHDT and YYEEEE. CDR3 length: 12 residues. Clones were read by immunoSEQ multiplex PCR, and TCRdb kept only the in-frame ones, dropping some. The sample lists 98,000 or so clones; 93% were seen once. The rearrangement joins TRBV5-6 to TRBJ1-1; TRBD1 is a possible D gene (5 bases). The input for sequencing was peripheral blood, taken on day 0 of AZD1222 vaccination. This clonotype was obtained from an adult in good health. This CDR3 is CASSHGAYEAFF. In nucleotides, the CDR3 is TGTGCCAGCAGCCACGGGGCGTACGAAGCTTTCTTT.